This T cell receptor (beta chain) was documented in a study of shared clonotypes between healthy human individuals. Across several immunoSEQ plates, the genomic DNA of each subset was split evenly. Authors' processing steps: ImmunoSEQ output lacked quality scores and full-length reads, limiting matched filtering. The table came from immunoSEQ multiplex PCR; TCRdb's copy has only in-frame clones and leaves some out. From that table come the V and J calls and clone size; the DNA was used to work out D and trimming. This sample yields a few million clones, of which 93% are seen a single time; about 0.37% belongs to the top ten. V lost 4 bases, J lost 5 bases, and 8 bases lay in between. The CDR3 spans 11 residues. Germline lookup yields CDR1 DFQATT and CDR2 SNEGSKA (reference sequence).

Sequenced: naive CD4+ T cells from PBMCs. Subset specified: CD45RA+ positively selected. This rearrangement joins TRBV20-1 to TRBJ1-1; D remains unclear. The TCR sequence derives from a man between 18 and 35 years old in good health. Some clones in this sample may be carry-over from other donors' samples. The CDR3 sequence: CSAIPRTEAFF. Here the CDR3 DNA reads TGCAGTGCTATTCCGCGGACTGAAGCTTTCTTT.